The clone carrying this T cell receptor (beta chain) was detected many times. Germline V lookup: CDR1 MNHEY, CDR2 SMNVEV (reference sequence). Between the trimmed V and J ends, which lost 3 bases and 1 base, there was a span of 4 bases. The CDR3 length is 13 residues. This record comes from a study of patients and donors after allogeneic stem cell transplantation. MiXCR, run by TCRdb on the RT-PCR reads, gives a single entry per CDR3 protein. The sample lists about a million distinct CDR3 sequences, under 20% occurring once. The source of this sequence is a human donor who was either an allogeneic HSCT recipient or a stem cell or donor lymphocyte infusion donor (not recorded which). It is not recorded whose cells these are; they may come from a transplant donor. Input material: blood, either unsorted or a sorted T cell fraction (not recorded which). This chain joins TRBV27 and TRBJ1-5; D not certain. The CDR3 sequence is CASSFPSNQPQHF. The CDR3 DNA reads as TGTGCCAGCAGTTTTCCCAGCAATCAGCCCCAGCATTTT.